This note documents a single TCR beta chain sequence. This record belongs to a study of blood T cell repertoires in COVID-19. The CDR3 spans 13 residues. V shed 1 base and J shed 6 bases, with 9 bases lying between them. Germline loops: CDR1 SGHRS, CDR2 YFSETQ. Assay: immunoSEQ multiplex PCR; the TCRdb copy retains only in-frame clones and omits some. The sample yields over 120,000 clones, over 75% seen once. The sequence came from a human donor in a cohort sampled during active COVID-19. Sequencing input: peripheral blood. V and J are TRBV5-1 and TRBJ2-3, with a tentative D call TRBD2 (5 bases). The CDR3 here is CASSLRESDTQYF. The CDR3 region has the DNA TGCGCCAGCAGCTTGAGGGAGTCGGATACGCAGTATTTT.